Below are 25 T cell receptor beta chains sequenced from a single sample in a study of blood T cell repertoires in COVID-19. Sequenced by immunoSEQ multiplex PCR; TCRdb stores in-frame clones only, minus some. Among roughly 320,000 clones, roughly 89% were seen once, and the ten largest hold 1.5% to 2%. The material sequenced was peripheral blood. The receptors here all came from a woman under 40 with COVID-19, enrolled during active disease.

J is TRBJ2-4 and V is TRBV5-5; 7 positions agree with TRBD2. Germline trimming cut 5 bases from V and 0 bases from J; bases unmatched to any gene: 8. Germline V gene sequence: CDR1 SGHKS, CDR2 YYEKEE (reference sequence). The CDR3 consists of 16 residues. The CDR3: CASRPWEGLAKNIQYF. CDR3 nucleotides: TGTGCCAGCAGGCCATGGGAGGGTCTAGCCAAAAACATTCAGTACTTC. Together with reference TRBV5-5 and TRBJ2-4, the CDR3 gives the full variable domain: DAGVTQSPTHLIKTRGQQVTLRCSPISGHKSVSWYQQVLGQGPQFIFQYYEKEERGRGNFPDRFSARQFPNYSSELNVNALLLGDSALYLCASRPWEGLAKNIQYFGAGTRLSVL.

This rearrangement joins TRBV5-6 to TRBJ1-1, with TRBD1 matching 11 bases. CDR3 length: 14 residues. Losses at the gene ends were 5 bases for V and 7 bases for J; bases not matched to a gene: 7. The germline V gene has CDR1 SGHDT and CDR2 YYEEEE. The CDR3 DNA reads as TGTGCCAGCAGTTCCGGACAGGGGGCAGGTGAAGCTTTCTTT. Translated, it gives CASSSGQGAGEAFF. The full variable domain, its missing parts supplied by reference TRBV5-6 and TRBJ1-1, is DAGVTQSPTHLIKTRGQQVTLRCSPKSGHDTVSWYQQALGQGPQFIFQYYEEEERQRGNFPDRFSGHQFPNYSSELNVNALLLGDSALYLCASSSGQGAGEAFFGQGTRLTVV.

This clone showed up just once. V usage is TRBV6-4 and J usage is TRBJ2-2; possible D gene TRBD2, 5 bases. CDR1 and CDR2 from the germline V gene are MRHNA and SNTAGT. CDR3 length: 15 amino acids. V lost 5 bases to trimming and J lost 5 bases, with 15 bases between them. The CDR3: CASSPTARGTGELFF. As DNA, the CDR3 is TGTGCCAGCAGTCCGACGGCTAGAGGGACCGGGGAGCTGTTTTTT.

This chain uses TRBV9 with TRBJ2-7; 11 bases fit TRBD1. Trimming removed 2 bases from V and 3 bases from J; junction bases left unmatched: 4. This CDR3 contains 15 residues. Germline CDR1 SGDLS, CDR2 YYNGEE. CDR3 region: CASSVGTGGFYEQYF. The CDR3, as DNA: TGTGCCAGCAGCGTCGGGACAGGGGGTTTCTACGAGCAGTACTTC.

The rearrangement uses TRBV24-1 and TRBJ2-2, with 8 positions matching TRBD1. V lost 9 bases, J lost 7 bases, and 12 bases stayed unmatched. Germline assignment: CDR1 KGHDR and CDR2 SFDVKD. The CDR3 is 15 residues long. The CDR3 coding sequence is TGTGCCACCGCTCCGGGACAGGCCGGGAACGGGGAGCTGTTTTTT. Its protein is CATAPGQAGNGELFF.

V is TRBV27 and J is TRBJ2-5; TRBD2 matches 7 bases. The CDR3 consists of 15 residues. Trimming took 8 bases from V and 7 from J; bases not matched to a gene: 16. Germline CDR1 MNHEY, CDR2 SMNVEV (reference sequence). The CDR3 protein is CASHRGGSGLRTQYF. The CDR3 DNA reads as TGTGCCAGCCACCGGGGAGGGTCCGGACTTAGGACCCAGTACTTC.

This clone was picked up one time. This chain links TRBV7-3 with TRBJ2-3; D not resolved. V lost 0 bases and J lost 0, with 7 bases in between. Germline values: CDR1 SGHTA, CDR2 FQGTGA. This CDR3 is 15 amino acids long. CDR3 amino acids: CASSLTPQSTDTQYF. For the CDR3, the DNA is TGTGCCAGCAGCTTAACTCCACAGAGCACAGATACGCAGTATTTT.

The CDR3 sequence is CASSIQGPGNTEAFF. CDR3 in DNA: TGTGCCAGTAGTATCCAGGGTCCGGGGAACACTGAAGCTTTCTTT. The chain links TRBV19 to TRBJ1-1, with D possibly TRBD1 on 5 matching bases. V gave up 3 bases and J gave up 1 base, with 12 bases separating them. CDR1 and CDR2 (germline): LNHDA, SQIVND (reference sequence). The CDR3 loop spans 15 amino acids.

The chain joins TRBV25-1 to TRBJ2-1; TRBD2 aligns across 7 bases. The CDR3 spans 13 residues. Germline CDR1 is MGHDK and CDR2 is SYGVNS. The trim removed 1 base at V and 9 bases at J, leaving 3 bases unmatched. The CDR3 region has the DNA TGTGCCAGCAGTGAATTTTCGGGGGGTGAGCAGTTCTTC. It translates to CASSEFSGGEQFF.

This clone was detected once. The chain couples TRBV5-1 to TRBJ2-2; 12 bases agree with TRBD2. With V trimmed by 2 bases and J by 5 bases, 1 base remained unmatched. This CDR3 region has 15 residues. CDR1 and CDR2 (germline): SGHRS, YFSETQ. This CDR3 reads CASSFGLAGTGELFF. CDR3 coding DNA: TGCGCCAGCAGCTTTGGACTAGCGGGAACCGGGGAGCTGTTTTTT.

V and J are TRBV7-8 and TRBJ2-1, with D perhaps TRBD1 (6 bases). V was trimmed by 4 bases and J by 5 bases, leaving 18 bases between them. The CDR3 is 16 amino acids. Germline CDR1 reads SGHVS; CDR2 reads FQNEAQ. The CDR3 here is CASSWGLPDSNNEQFF. The CDR3, as DNA: TGTGCCAGCAGCTGGGGTCTTCCGGACAGCAACAATGAGCAGTTCTTC.

V and J are TRBV5-1 and TRBJ2-1; D is undetermined. V dropped 5 bases and J dropped 5 bases, with 11 bases sitting between them. This CDR3 is 13 amino acids long. The germline CDR1 and CDR2 sequences are SGHRS and YFSETQ. As DNA, the CDR3 is TGCGCCAGCAGTCCCCCCGGTAACAATGAGCAGTTCTTC. This encodes CASSPPGNNEQFF.

The J gene is TRBJ2-1, the V gene TRBV4-2, with 7 bases lining up with TRBD2. The CDR3 covers 17 residues. V gave up 0 bases and J gave up 3 bases; unmatched junction bases: 8. CDR1 is LGHNA and CDR2 is YNFKEQ in the germline V gene. Here the CDR3 reads CASSQDQSGDYYNEQFF. CDR3 coding DNA: TGTGCCAGCAGCCAAGATCAATCGGGGGACTACTACAATGAGCAGTTCTTC.

This sequence joins TRBV4-2 and TRBJ1-6; no clear D gene. The ends were cut back, 5 bases at V and 0 bases at J, with 14 bases in the middle. The CDR3 has 17 residues. Germline V lookup: CDR1 LGHNA, CDR2 YNFKEQ. CDR3 in DNA: TGTGCCAGCAGCTTACTTCGGGGAAGCTCCTATAATTCACCCCTCCACTTT. Translated, it gives CASSLLRGSSYNSPLHF.

The chain combines TRBV7-2 with TRBJ1-2; 9 positions match TRBD1. The CDR3 consists of 14 residues. V dropped 8 bases and J dropped 7; count of bases not matched to a gene: 11. From germline, CDR1 is SGHTA and CDR2 FQGNSA. CDR3 protein: CASARDRVVGGYTF. The CDR3 nucleotides are TGTGCCAGCGCCAGGGACAGGGTGGTCGGTGGCTACACCTTC.

The CDR3 region is CASRQGLSYEQYF. For the CDR3, the DNA is TGTGCCAGCCGACAGGGCCTCTCCTACGAGCAGTACTTC. J is TRBJ2-7 and V is TRBV2, with 7 bases that match TRBD1. The CDR3 totals 13 residues. V was clipped by 8 bases and J by 0 bases; unmatched bases: 4. CDR1 SNHLY and CDR2 FYNNEI come from the germline V gene.

The CDR3 loop reads CAWVPLGGDYEQYF. The CDR3 DNA follows: TGTGCCTGGGTTCCCCTAGGGGGTGACTACGAGCAGTACTTC. The chain is built from TRBV30 and TRBJ2-7, with D tentatively TRBD1 (6 bases). The germline V and J ends were trimmed by 5 bases and 3 bases, with 17 bases remaining between them. Germline V lookup: CDR1 GTSNPN, CDR2 SVGIG (reference sequence). This CDR3 spans 14 amino acids.

The chain links TRBV2 to TRBJ2-2; no clear D gene. Germline lookup yields CDR1 SNHLY and CDR2 FYNNEI. The germline V and J ends were trimmed by 3 bases and 9 bases, with 11 bases remaining between them. The CDR3 covers 13 residues. CDR3 in amino acids: CASSDVVPWELFF. CDR3 bases: TGTGCCAGCAGTGATGTAGTTCCTTGGGAGCTGTTTTTT.

The chain uses TRBV6-1 and TRBJ1-5; possible D gene TRBD1, 6 bases. Trimming left V 1 base short and J 10 bases short, with 17 bases between. Germline V CDR1 and CDR2: MNHNS, SASEGT. CDR3 length: 15 residues. For the CDR3, the DNA is TGTGCCAGCAGTGAAGGGTCAGGGGCGGCCCGTCCCCAGCATTTT. Amino acid sequence: CASSEGSGAARPQHF.

This clone was counted a few times. The CDR3 DNA reads as TGTGCCATCAGTGGCGGGGCGAAAAATAGCAATCAGCCCCAGCATTTT. This sequence encodes CAISGGAKNSNQPQHF. This rearrangement joins TRBV10-3 to TRBJ1-5; possibly TRBD1 for D (5 bases). Germline CDR1 is ENHRY and CDR2 is SYGVKD. This CDR3 is built from 16 residues. Between the trimmed V and J ends, which lost 4 bases and 0 bases, there was a span of 13 bases.

This chain connects TRBV6-5 to TRBJ1-1, with D possibly matching TRBD1 (6 bases). The CDR3 extends over 15 amino acids. Germline CDR1 is MNHEY and CDR2 is SVGAGI. V lost 7 bases, J lost 0 bases, and 15 bases lay in between. The CDR3 nucleotides are TGTGCCAGCAACCATAGGGGGGGGATGAACACTGAAGCTTTCTTT. It encodes CASNHRGGMNTEAFF.

This chain links TRBV6-5 with TRBJ2-6, with 7 bases aligning to TRBD1. The J segment lost 8 bases and the V segment lost 6 bases, leaving 7 bases of the junction unmatched. This CDR3 has 14 residues. Per the germline V gene, CDR1 is MNHEY and CDR2 is SVGAGI. CDR3 DNA: TGTGCCAGCAGAGAGGGACAGATCCCCAACGTCCTGACTTTC. Translating gives CASREGQIPNVLTF.

The chain couples TRBV5-6 to TRBJ2-3, with TRBD1 identical over 9 bases. V lost 2 bases, J lost 1 base, and 2 bases stayed unmatched. This CDR3 contains 15 residues. CDR1 is SGHDT, CDR2 YYEEEE, per germline. The CDR3 sequence: CASSFRDRGTDTQYF. DNA of the CDR3: TGTGCCAGCAGCTTCCGGGACAGGGGCACAGATACGCAGTATTTT.

This sequence joins TRBV2 and TRBJ2-2; the D gene is possibly TRBD2 (6 bases). The ends were cut back, 6 bases at V and 3 bases at J, with 8 bases in the middle. This CDR3 contains 13 residues. The germline CDR1 and CDR2 sequences are SNHLY and FYNNEI. CDR3: CASSGTYTGELFF. The CDR3 region has the DNA TGTGCCAGCAGCGGGACTTACACCGGGGAGCTGTTTTTT.

The chain employs TRBV6-5 and TRBJ2-7; D may be TRBD2 (5 bases). The CDR3 covers 13 residues. V was pared by 6 bases and J by 2 bases, with 11 bases between. Germline CDR1 and CDR2: MNHEY and SVGAGI. CDR3 nucleotides: TGTGCCAGCAGCCGGGGAGCCCCCTACGAGCAGTACGTC. Its protein product is CASSRGAPYEQYV.